This is a list of T cell receptor beta chains from one sample in a study of sequential checkpoint blockade in melanoma. Sequencing was performed with immunoSEQ multiplex PCR; in TCRdb, only in-frame clones are kept and a portion is missing. The sample records about 9,600 clones, approximately 25% being singletons. The sequenced sample was tumor tissue (inferred from file names), obtained from a patient given nivolumab and ipilimumab in sequence. Receptors originate from a human donor with melanoma. Both conserved end residues are trimmed from each CDR3. The order of the fields is J gene, clone size, V gene, CDR3 protein. Size values are once, few and many counts, or a class for expanded clones, and some rows have none.

TRBJ1-3	many	TRBV11-3	ASSSTVPFSGNTIY
TRBJ1-1	many	TRBV11-3	ASSFLDRRTEAF
TRBJ1-4	.	TRBV30	AWTSDGNEKLF
TRBJ2-1	few	TRBV11-3	ASSLALVTYNEQF
TRBJ2-5	.	TRBV11-3	ASSLTGRQETQY
TRBJ2-7	.	TRBV18	ASSPGLAGGDEQY
TRBJ2-3	few	TRBV30	AWRRLSGREDTQY
TRBJ2-7	many	TRBV11-3	ASSIPGTGLYEQY
TRBJ2-1	.	TRBV5-1	ASSAGLAGNEQF
TRBJ2-1	many	TRBV11-3	ASSLGRSGGDNEQF
TRBJ2-5	.	TRBV12-5	ASTQVGDPETQY
TRBJ2-7	.	TRBV11-3	ASSQSTGNSYEQY
TRBJ2-7	few	TRBV11-3	ASSLVTGPSSSYEQY
TRBJ2-7	few	TRBV30	AWSVQVGRGEQY
TRBJ2-3	few	TRBV30	AWSVSRSISTDTQY
TRBJ1-1	.	TRBV19	ASSMSRVNTEAF
TRBJ1-5	.	TRBV29-1	SVVTGNQPQH
TRBJ1-2	medium-sized	TRBV6-8	ASSAPADLSYGYT
TRBJ2-5	many	TRBV11-3	ASSPGQLQETQY
TRBJ2-5	few	TRBV11-3	ASSWGTSGSRETQY
TRBJ1-2	medium-sized	TRBV6-8	ASSYYLRDTYGYT
TRBJ2-7	.	TRBV18	ASSPIRPGIFSYEQY
TRBJ2-2	many	TRBV11-3	ASSLLIVRGELF
TRBJ2-3	.	TRBV18	ASSHGGDTQY
TRBJ1-5	.	TRBV4-1	ASSPRVNQPQH
TRBJ1-3	.	TRBV9	ASSADRGSGNTIY
TRBJ1-3	.	TRBV18	ASSPPQTGSGNTIY
TRBJ2-2	medium-sized	TRBV11-3	ASTQSAGNNAGELF
TRBJ1-1	.	TRBV19	ASSGPRGGDTEAF
TRBJ2-7	few	TRBV11-3	ASSLIRDSHEQY
TRBJ1-6	medium-sized	TRBV11-3	ASSSDRGWNSPLH
TRBJ2-1	.	TRBV5-1	ASSLEPNSYNEQF
TRBJ2-5	.	TRBV11-3	ASSPLSGPQAQY
TRBJ2-1	.	TRBV15	ATSRHTGTSGDSYNEQF
TRBJ1-5	many	TRBV11-3	ASSLGPGLNQPQH
TRBJ1-1	medium-sized	TRBV11-3	ASSLGGTGNTEAF
TRBJ1-3	medium-sized	TRBV30	AWSAQGGGNTIY